This entry lists 31 T cell receptor beta chains sequenced from one sample in a study of T cell repertoires in cytomegalovirus infection. TCRdb passed the reads through MiXCR, listing each CDR3 protein once. The sample lists around 710,000 distinct CDR3 sequences, almost 30% seen once, with around 12% in the top ten. No antigen has been identified for these receptors. Sequencing used cultured CD8+ T cells from PBMCs, obtained from culture after CMV antigen stimulation. The receptors were gathered from a human donor in good health (CMV status not recorded). Some clones in this sample may be carry-over from other donors' samples.

As for this clonotype: A much larger clone sits a single nucleotide away, making a read error possible. The chain has TRBV7-2 and TRBJ1-5, with D maybe TRBD1 (6 bases). CDR3 size: 15 residues. The germline V gene encodes CDR1 SGHTA and CDR2 FQGNSA. CDR3 sequence (DNA): TGTGCCAGCAGGTACAGGGATGTGAGCAAACAGCCCCAGCATTTT. It encodes CASRYRDVSKQPQHF. Looking up the rest from reference TRBV7-2 and TRBJ1-5 gives the full variable domain: GAGVSQSPSNKVTEKGKDVELRCDPISGHTALYWYRQSLGQGLEFLIYFQGNSAPDKSGLPSDRFSAERTGGSVSTLTIQRTQQEDSAVYLCASRYRDVSKQPQHFGDGTRLSIL.

The J gene is TRBJ2-7, the V gene TRBV4-3; 10 nucleotides agree with TRBD2. Trimming took 4 bases from V and 3 from J; bases not matched to a gene: 6. Germline V gives CDR1 LGHNA, CDR2 YSLEER. This CDR3 comprises 15 residues. The CDR3 spells CASSRLAGELYEQYV. Written as DNA, the CDR3 is TGCGCCAGCAGCCGACTAGCGGGTGAGCTCTACGAGCAGTACGTC.

This clonotype has a handful of counts. V usage is TRBV7-2 and J usage is TRBJ1-1, with 7 bases aligning to TRBD1. The germline V gene encodes CDR1 SGHTA and CDR2 FQGNSA. J gave up 2 bases and V 3 bases, and 3 bases lay outside the gene matches. The CDR3 length is 14 residues. As DNA, the CDR3 is TGTGCCAGCAGCTTTACAGGGGACAACACTGAAGCTTTCTTT. Translated, it gives CASSFTGDNTEAFF.

The rearrangement joins TRBV5-5 to TRBJ1-1, with D possibly matching TRBD1 (6 bases). The germline V gene has CDR1 SGHKS and CDR2 YYEKEE (reference sequence). The V end was cut by 5 bases, the J end by 0 bases, with 14 bases between. The CDR3 consists of 15 residues. The CDR3 protein is CASRPDGGMNTEAFF. The DNA of the CDR3 is TGTGCCAGCAGACCCGACGGGGGCATGAACACTGAAGCTTTCTTT.

V usage is TRBV5-4 and J usage is TRBJ1-5; D might be TRBD1 (5 bases). This CDR3 has 15 residues. V dropped 2 bases and J dropped 3 bases, with 12 bases sitting between them. CDR1 and CDR2 from the germline V gene are SGHNT and YYREEE (reference sequence). Here the CDR3 reads CASSFGGDPNQPQHF. The CDR3 DNA is TGTGCCAGCAGCTTCGGTGGGGACCCCAATCAGCCCCAGCATTTT.

CDR3 region: CASSLSPRGNYGYTF. As DNA, the CDR3 is TGTGCCAGCAGTTTATCCCCGCGCGGGAACTATGGCTACACCTTC. The genes are TRBV12-3 or TRBV12-4 and TRBJ1-2; D not certain. This CDR3 spans 15 amino acids. V shed 2 bases and J shed 2 bases, with 12 bases lying between them.

The V gene is TRBV20-1, the J gene TRBJ2-6, with D hard to call. V was clipped by 4 bases and J by 2 bases, with 18 bases between them. CDR3 length: 17 residues. Germline CDR1 and CDR2: DFQATT and SNEGSKA (reference sequence). CDR3 sequence: CSAITRSENPGANVLTF. CDR3 DNA: TGCAGTGCTATTACTCGGAGCGAAAATCCTGGGGCCAACGTCCTGACTTTC.

V usage is TRBV10-2 and J usage is TRBJ1-6; D ambiguous. Germline V gene sequence: CDR1 WSHSY, CDR2 SAAADI. With 6 bases removed from V and 1 base from J, the gap between germline ends came to 16 bases. There are 17 residues in the CDR3. Here the CDR3 reads CASRKSGEGSYNSPLHF. DNA of the CDR3: TGCGCCAGCAGGAAGAGCGGGGAAGGGTCCTATAATTCACCCCTCCACTTT.

With respect to this clonotype: One end of the junction is discordant with germline, which a read error may explain. The chain uses TRBV7-2 and TRBJ1-1; D perhaps matches TRBD1 (5 bases). The CDR3 runs to 14 residues. Per the germline V gene, CDR1 is SGHTA and CDR2 is FQGNSA. The CDR3 region is CASSLGDSNTKAFF. In nucleotides, the CDR3 is TGTGCCAGCAGCTTAGGTGACAGTAACACTAAAGCTTTCTTT.

This clonotype was found many times. This chain connects TRBV7-8 to TRBJ1-2, with 7 bases aligning to TRBD1. CDR1 is SGHVS, CDR2 FQNEAQ, per germline. The CDR3 has 15 residues. Unmatched junction bases numbered 4, after V lost 1 base and J lost 2 bases. The CDR3 bases are TGTGCCAGCAGCTTAGTACAGGGGACCAACTATGGCTACACCTTC. It specifies CASSLVQGTNYGYTF.

This chain connects TRBV6-1 to TRBJ2-7, with D perhaps TRBD2 (7 bases). The germline CDR1 and CDR2 sequences are MNHNS and SASEGT. The CDR3 covers 17 residues. V was clipped by 6 bases and J by 3 bases, with 24 bases between them. Here the CDR3 DNA reads TGTGCCAGCAGGGAGGGGGGGCCGAACAACCTCCTCTACGAGCAGTACTTC. Encoded protein: CASREGGPNNLLYEQYF.

In this sample, this clonotype turned up a few times. The genes are TRBV4-1 and TRBJ2-1; possible D gene TRBD1, 5 bases. The CDR3 is 15 residues long. Trimming pared 1 base from V and 4 bases from J, leaving 11 bases between. Germline V gene lookup returns CDR1 MGHRA and CDR2 YSYEKL. CDR3 sequence (DNA): TGCGCCAGCAGCCAAGTTACCAGGGATTACAATGAGCAGTTCTTC. It encodes CASSQVTRDYNEQFF.

At least ten counts were recorded for this clonotype. The V gene is TRBV6-2 or TRBV6-3, the J gene TRBJ2-6; TRBD1 aligns across 7 bases. The CDR3 is 16 amino acids. J lost 0 bases, V lost 6 bases, and 5 bases had no gene match. CDR1 is MNHEY, CDR2 SVGEGT, per germline. The CDR3 coding sequence is TGTGCCAGCAGCTGGGACAGCTCCTCTGGGGCCAACGTCCTGACTTTC. Translating it yields CASSWDSSSGANVLTF.

The chain links TRBV7-4 to TRBJ1-2; D unresolved. The CDR3 totals 15 residues. V lost 1 base and J 5 bases, leaving 14 bases between the germline ends. From germline, CDR1 is SGHVT and CDR2 SQSDAQ. The CDR3 DNA reads as TGTGCCAGCAGCTTAGTTTTGGGAGTAGGATATGGCTACACCTTC. It translates to CASSLVLGVGYGYTF. The variable domain in full, completed from reference TRBV7-4 and TRBJ1-2, reads GAGVSQSPRYKVAKRGRDVALRCDSISGHVTLYWYRQTLGQGSEVLTYSQSDAQRDKSGRPSGRFSAERPERSVSTLKIQRTEQGDSAVYLCASSLVLGVGYGYTFGSGTRLTVV.

The chain recombines TRBV7-6 with TRBJ2-1, with 8 positions matching TRBD1. Looked up from germline, CDR1 is SGHVS and CDR2 is FNYEAQ. The trim removed 0 bases at V and 8 bases at J, leaving 6 bases unmatched. CDR3 length: 15 residues. CDR3 in DNA: TGTGCCAGCAGCTTAGCGGGGGGCAGGGGGCATGAGCAGTTCTTC. The encoded protein is CASSLAGGRGHEQFF.

V gene TRBV15 combines with J gene TRBJ2-3, with D tentatively TRBD2 (5 bases). The germline V gene encodes CDR1 LNHNV and CDR2 YYDKDF (reference sequence). The CDR3 extends over 13 amino acids. V lost 3 bases to trimming and J lost 5 bases, with 9 bases between them. The CDR3 spells CATSRIRGDTQYF. Written as DNA, the CDR3 is TGTGCCACCAGCAGGATCCGGGGAGATACGCAGTATTTT.

The chain combines TRBV15 with TRBJ2-2; 8 nucleotides match TRBD2. Per the germline V gene, CDR1 is LNHNV and CDR2 is YYDKDF (reference sequence). The CDR3 spans 17 residues. J was trimmed by 5 bases and V by 3 bases; bases with no gene match: 11. DNA for the CDR3: TGTGCCACCAGCAGCGAAGCGGGGGCGCGAGGGACCGGGGAGCTGTTTTTT. Its translation is CATSSEAGARGTGELFF.

This chain connects TRBV5-5 to TRBJ1-1; D perhaps matches TRBD1 (5 bases). Germline CDR1 reads SGHKS; CDR2 reads YYEKEE (reference sequence). This CDR3 has 13 residues. Trimming shortened V by 1 base and J by 6 bases, and 10 bases separated the two germline ends. The CDR3 bases are TGTGCCAGCAGCTTGATGGGGACCCCTGAAGCTTTCTTT. This sequence encodes CASSLMGTPEAFF.

This clonotype was seen a few times. The CDR3 sequence: CSAPPLPGEGNTIYF. The CDR3 DNA is TGCAGTGCGCCCCCTCTGCCAGGGGAGGGAAACACCATATATTTT. The chain has TRBV20-1 and TRBJ1-3, with D perhaps matching TRBD1 (6 bases). There are 15 residues in the CDR3. In germline, CDR1 is DFQATT, CDR2 SNEGSKA (reference sequence). Trimming cost V 6 bases and J 4 bases, with 19 bases left between them.

This clonotype was recorded many times. The genes are TRBV7-9 and TRBJ2-7, with D tentatively TRBD2 (6 bases). Trimming took off 4 bases at V and 1 base at J, with 20 bases between the two ends. CDR1 is SEHNR, CDR2 FQNEAQ, per germline (reference sequence). This CDR3 is 17 amino acids long. The CDR3 sequence is CASSSLFTGTASYEQYF. The CDR3 coding sequence is TGTGCCAGCAGCTCGCTTTTTACCGGGACTGCATCCTACGAGCAGTACTTC.

The rearrangement links TRBV27 to TRBJ2-7; D tentatively fits TRBD1 or TRBD2 (5 bases each). V lost 5 bases and J 3 bases, leaving 14 bases between the germline ends. This CDR3 has 14 amino acids. Germline-derived CDR1 and CDR2 are MNHEY and SMNVEV (reference sequence). CDR3 in amino acids: CASSLRGLIYEQYF. In DNA, the CDR3 is TGTGCCAGCAGTCTCCGGGGCCTGATCTACGAGCAGTACTTC.

V gene TRBV19 combines with J gene TRBJ2-7; 8 nucleotides agree with TRBD2. The J segment lost 0 bases and the V segment lost 3 bases, leaving 4 bases of the junction unmatched. This CDR3 has 15 residues. CDR1 LNHDA and CDR2 SQIVND come from the germline V gene (reference sequence). CDR3 sequence (DNA): TGTGCCAGTAGTATGGCGGGGGGCGCCTCCTACGAGCAGTACTTC. Amino acid sequence: CASSMAGGASYEQYF.

The chain recombines TRBV6-5 with TRBJ2-3, with TRBD2 identical over 7 bases. CDR3 length: 17 residues. V lost 0 bases and J lost 2; bases outside the gene matches: 8. Germline V gives CDR1 MNHEY, CDR2 SVGAGI. CDR3 residues: CASSYSIPLADTDTQYF. Here the CDR3 DNA reads TGTGCCAGCAGTTACTCGATCCCGCTAGCGGACACAGATACGCAGTATTTT.

This clonotype was counted a few times. The rearrangement uses TRBV7-9 and TRBJ2-4; D assignment may be TRBD1 or TRBD2 (5 bases each). The CDR3 is made up of 16 amino acids. Germline values: CDR1 SEHNR, CDR2 FQNEAQ (reference sequence). V lost 3 bases, J lost 0 bases, and 12 bases lay in between. The CDR3 loop is CASSLPGDGAKNIQYF. The CDR3 DNA is TGTGCCAGCAGCTTGCCCGGGGACGGAGCCAAAAACATTCAGTACTTC.

The chain recombines TRBV23-1 with TRBJ1-6; D gene uncertain. TRBV23-1 is sorted into the ORF group, with uncertain function. The CDR3 loop spans 16 amino acids. The V end was cut by 1 base, the J end by 9 bases, with 16 bases between. The CDR3 bases are TGCGCCAGCAGTCAATGTCAGCGATGTCTACTTTCACCCCTCCACTTT. Amino acid sequence: CASSQCQRCLLSPLHF.

The sample holds many counts of this clonotype. The rearrangement links TRBV7-6 to TRBJ2-5; 9 bases are a match to TRBD1. Germline V gives CDR1 SGHVS, CDR2 FNYEAQ. V dropped 5 bases and J dropped 3; count of bases not matched to a gene: 19. CDR3 length: 19 residues. CDR3 DNA: TGTGCCAGCAGCACCCATCTGGGGCCTAGCCGGGACAGGGAAGAGACCCAGTACTTC. Translating gives CASSTHLGPSRDREETQYF.

The chain is built from TRBV7-9 and TRBJ1-1; D not resolved. CDR3 length equals 14 residues. Germline CDR1 SEHNR, CDR2 FQNEAQ (reference sequence). The V and J ends lost 6 bases and 6 bases respectively, with 17 bases between them. Here the CDR3 reads CASRPTEKHAEAFF. CDR3 sequence (DNA): TGTGCCAGCAGACCTACAGAGAAGCACGCTGAAGCTTTCTTT.

This chain joins TRBV6-5 and TRBJ1-4, with D hard to call. Germline V gene data show CDR1 as MNHEY and CDR2 as SVGAGI. This CDR3 has 16 residues. Trimming removed 5 bases from V and 4 bases from J, with 17 bases in between. CDR3 coding DNA: TGTGCCAGCAGTCATCGCCGGACTGATTTTAATGAAAAACTGTTTTTT. Translated, it gives CASSHRRTDFNEKLFF.

This clonotype was seen more than once but under ten times. The CDR3 here is CAISRGTGVNYEQYF. CDR3 bases: TGTGCCATCAGCAGAGGGACAGGGGTGAACTACGAGCAGTACTTC. This chain joins TRBV10-3 and TRBJ2-7, with 10 bases fitting TRBD1. The CDR3 is 15 residues long. V gave up 6 bases and J gave up 3 bases; unmatched junction bases: 8. CDR1 is ENHRY, CDR2 SYGVKD, per germline.

The table lists this clonotype with a few counts. The rearrangement uses TRBV7-6 and TRBJ2-1, with 13 bases that match TRBD2. The germline CDR1 and CDR2 sequences are SGHVS and FNYEAQ. This CDR3 comprises 17 residues. Trimming at V came to 6 bases and at J to 4 bases, leaving 9 bases not matched to a gene. CDR3 DNA: TGTGCCAGCAGTTCACTAGCGGGGGGGCCGCGGTACAATGAGCAGTTCTTC. Protein: CASSSLAGGPRYNEQFF.

This clonotype came up many times. V and J are TRBV5-5 and TRBJ1-6; a possible D gene is TRBD1 (5 bases). Germline CDR1 SGHKS, CDR2 YYEKEE (reference sequence). The CDR3 length is 16 residues. The V end was cut by 3 bases, the J end by 0 bases, with 10 bases between. The CDR3 nucleotides are TGTGCCAGCAGCTCGGAGGGGAGCTCCTATAATTCACCCCTCCACTTT. Amino acids: CASSSEGSSYNSPLHF.